This record covers a single T cell receptor beta chain. CDR1 is SGHTA and CDR2 is FQGNSA in the germline V gene. The CDR3 spans 18 residues. J was trimmed by 4 bases and V by 1 base; bases with no gene match: 8. Sequencing used immunoSEQ multiplex PCR; TCRdb keeps in-frame clones, though not all of them. The sample has tens of thousands of clones; about 87% are singletons. The data stem from a study of OX40 agonist ivuxolimab in advanced cancers. In the study overall: The patients received agonistic anti-OX40 (CD134) antibody ivuxolimab. Partial response was recorded in three patients: one hepatocellular carcinoma and two cutaneous melanoma cases.

The receptor was derived from an adult with an advanced solid tumor such as melanoma, head and neck, liver or kidney cancer. V is TRBV7-2 and J is TRBJ2-5; 14 nucleotides match TRBD2. The material was CD4+ or CD8+ T cells sorted from blood, obtained in a trial of the OX40 agonist ivuxolimab. CDR3 in amino acids: CASSLGTSGGPGRETQYF. CDR3 nucleotides: TGTGCCAGCAGCTTAGGGACTAGCGGGGGGCCGGGTAGAGAGACCCAGTACTTC.